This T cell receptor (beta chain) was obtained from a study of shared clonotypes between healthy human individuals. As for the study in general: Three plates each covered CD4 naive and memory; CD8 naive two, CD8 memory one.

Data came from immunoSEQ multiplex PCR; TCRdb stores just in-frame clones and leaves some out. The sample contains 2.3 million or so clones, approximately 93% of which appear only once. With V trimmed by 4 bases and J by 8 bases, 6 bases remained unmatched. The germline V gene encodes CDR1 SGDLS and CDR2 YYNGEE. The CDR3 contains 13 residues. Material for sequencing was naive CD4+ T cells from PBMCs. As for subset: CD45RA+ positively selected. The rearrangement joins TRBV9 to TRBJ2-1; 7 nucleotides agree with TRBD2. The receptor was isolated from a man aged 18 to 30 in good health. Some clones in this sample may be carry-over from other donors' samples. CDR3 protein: CASSLRLAHEQFF. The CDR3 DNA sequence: TGTGCCAGCAGCCTCAGACTAGCCCATGAGCAGTTCTTC.